Included here is one T cell receptor (beta chain) sequence, with context. Its antigen is currently unknown. Clones were read by immunoSEQ multiplex PCR, and TCRdb kept only the in-frame ones, dropping some. The sample consists of 95,000 to 100,000 clones, more than 70% of them appearing once. This sample was included in a study of T cell responses to AZD1222 COVID-19 vaccine. Broader study findings: Sampling captured repertoires only after the peak T cell response.

Looked up from germline, CDR1 is KGHSH and CDR2 is LQKENI. The CDR3 loop spans 12 amino acids. Trimming removed 6 bases from V and 9 bases from J; junction bases left unmatched: 2. The V and J genes are TRBV18 and TRBJ1-6; 7 bases are a match to TRBD1. The receptor was derived from an adult who received the AZD1222 COVID-19 vaccine. The sequences come from peripheral blood, collected 28 days after the second AZD1222 dose. The CDR3 spells CASSGDSSPLHF. The CDR3 DNA reads as TGTGCCAGCTCCGGGGACAGTTCACCCCTCCACTTT.